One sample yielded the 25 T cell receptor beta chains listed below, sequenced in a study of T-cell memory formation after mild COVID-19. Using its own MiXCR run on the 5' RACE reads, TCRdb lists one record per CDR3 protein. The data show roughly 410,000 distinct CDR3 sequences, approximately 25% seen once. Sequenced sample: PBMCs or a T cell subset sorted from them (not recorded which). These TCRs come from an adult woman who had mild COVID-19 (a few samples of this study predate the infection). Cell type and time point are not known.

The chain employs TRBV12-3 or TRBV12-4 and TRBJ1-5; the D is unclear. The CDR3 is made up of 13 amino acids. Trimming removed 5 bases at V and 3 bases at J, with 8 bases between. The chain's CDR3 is CASSGQNNQPQHF. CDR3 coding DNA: TGTGCCAGCAGTGGCCAGAACAATCAGCCCCAGCATTTT.

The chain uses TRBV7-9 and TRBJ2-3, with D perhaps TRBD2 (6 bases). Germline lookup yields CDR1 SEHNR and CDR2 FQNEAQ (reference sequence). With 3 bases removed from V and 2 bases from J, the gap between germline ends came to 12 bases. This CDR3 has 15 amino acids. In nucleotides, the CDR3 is TGTGCCAGCAGCTTGAGTGGAGGGGACACAGATACGCAGTATTTT. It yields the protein CASSLSGGDTDTQYF.

The CDR3 DNA is TGTGCCAGCAGTTACTCGATTTCTGGGGGGCCCAAGTACTTC. Protein: CASSYSISGGPKYF. The chain joins TRBV6-5 to TRBJ2-7; D might be TRBD1 or TRBD2, each matching 6 bases. Germline CDR1 and CDR2: MNHEY and SVGAGI. The CDR3 length is 14 residues. V lost 0 bases to trimming and J lost 11 bases, with 17 bases between them.

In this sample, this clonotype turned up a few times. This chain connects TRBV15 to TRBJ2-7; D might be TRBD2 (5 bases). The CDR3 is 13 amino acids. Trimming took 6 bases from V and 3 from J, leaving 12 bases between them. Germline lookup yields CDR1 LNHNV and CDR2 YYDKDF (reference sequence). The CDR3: CATRRESSYEQYF. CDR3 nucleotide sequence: TGTGCCACCAGACGGGAATCCAGCTACGAGCAGTACTTC. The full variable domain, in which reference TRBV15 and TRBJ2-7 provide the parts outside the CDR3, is DAMVIQNPRYQVTQFGKPVTLSCSQTLNHNVMYWYQQKSSQAPKLLFHYYDKDFNNEADTPDNFQSRRPNTSFCFLDIRSPGLGDTAMYLCATRRESSYEQYFGPGTRLTVT.

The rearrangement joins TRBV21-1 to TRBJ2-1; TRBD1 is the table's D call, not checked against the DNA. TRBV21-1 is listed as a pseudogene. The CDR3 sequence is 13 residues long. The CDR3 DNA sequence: TGTGCCAGCAGCAAGGGCAGGGGGGCTGAGCAGTTCTTC. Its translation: CASSKGRGAEQFF.

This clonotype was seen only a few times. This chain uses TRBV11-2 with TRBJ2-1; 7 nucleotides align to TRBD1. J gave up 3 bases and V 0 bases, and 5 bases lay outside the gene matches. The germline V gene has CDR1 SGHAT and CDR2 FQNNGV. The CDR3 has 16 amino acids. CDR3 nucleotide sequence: TGTGCCAGCAGCTTAGAAGGGGGCAGGATCTACAATGAGCAGTTCTTC. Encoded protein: CASSLEGGRIYNEQFF.

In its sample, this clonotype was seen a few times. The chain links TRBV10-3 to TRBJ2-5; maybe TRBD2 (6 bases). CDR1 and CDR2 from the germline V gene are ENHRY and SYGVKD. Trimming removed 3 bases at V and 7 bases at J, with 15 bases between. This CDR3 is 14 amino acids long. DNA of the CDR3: TGTGCCATCAGTGATGGAGTGACTAGAGTGACCCAGTACTTC. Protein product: CAISDGVTRVTQYF.

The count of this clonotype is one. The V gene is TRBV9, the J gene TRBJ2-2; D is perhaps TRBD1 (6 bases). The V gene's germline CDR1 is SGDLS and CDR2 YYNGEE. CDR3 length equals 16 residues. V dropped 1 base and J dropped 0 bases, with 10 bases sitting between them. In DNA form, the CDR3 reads TGTGCCAGCAGCGTAAGGACAGACACGAACACCGGGGAGCTGTTTTTT. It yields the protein CASSVRTDTNTGELFF.

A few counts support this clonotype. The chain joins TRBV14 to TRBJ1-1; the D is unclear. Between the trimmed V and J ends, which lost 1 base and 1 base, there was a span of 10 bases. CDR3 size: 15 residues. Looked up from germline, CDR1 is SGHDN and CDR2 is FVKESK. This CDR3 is CASSQGIITNTEAFF. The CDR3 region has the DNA TGTGCCAGCAGCCAAGGTATCATAACGAACACTGAAGCTTTCTTT.

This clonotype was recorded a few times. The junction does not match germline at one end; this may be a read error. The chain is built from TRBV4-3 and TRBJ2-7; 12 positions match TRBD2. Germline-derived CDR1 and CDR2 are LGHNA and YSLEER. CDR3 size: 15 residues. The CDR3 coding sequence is TGCGCCAGCAGCCAAGATTCTACTAGCGGGAGGATTTCGAACTTC. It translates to CASSQDSTSGRISNF.

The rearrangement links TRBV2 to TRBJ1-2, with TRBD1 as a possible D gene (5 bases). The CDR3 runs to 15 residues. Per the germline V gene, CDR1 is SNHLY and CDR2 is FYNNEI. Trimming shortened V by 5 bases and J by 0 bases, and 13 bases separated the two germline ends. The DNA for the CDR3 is TGTGCCAGCAGTCTAAGGGACCGAGCTAACTATGGCTACACCTTC. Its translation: CASSLRDRANYGYTF. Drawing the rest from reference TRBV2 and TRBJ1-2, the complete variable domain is EPEVTQTPSHQVTQMGQEVILRCVPISNHLYFYWYRQILGQKVEFLVSFYNNEISEKSEIFDDQFSVERPDGSNFTLKIRSTKLEDSAMYFCASSLRDRANYGYTFGSGTRLTVV.

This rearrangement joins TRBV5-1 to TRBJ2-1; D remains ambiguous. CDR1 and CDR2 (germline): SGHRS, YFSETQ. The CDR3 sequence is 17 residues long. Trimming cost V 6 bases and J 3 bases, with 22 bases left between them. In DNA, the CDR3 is TGCGCCAGCATCGCGAGGACCTCTGGGTACAACTACAATGAGCAGTTCTTC. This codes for CASIARTSGYNYNEQFF.

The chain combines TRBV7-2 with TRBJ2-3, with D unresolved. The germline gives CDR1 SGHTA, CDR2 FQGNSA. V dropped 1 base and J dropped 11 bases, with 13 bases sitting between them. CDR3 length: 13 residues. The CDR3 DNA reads TGTGCCAGCAGCTTAGAATTGGGCCCGCTGCAGTATTTT. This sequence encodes CASSLELGPLQYF.

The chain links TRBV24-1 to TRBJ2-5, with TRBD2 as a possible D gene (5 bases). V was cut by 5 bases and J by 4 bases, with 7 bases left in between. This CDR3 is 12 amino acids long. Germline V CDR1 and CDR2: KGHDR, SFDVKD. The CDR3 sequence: CATSVGGETQYF. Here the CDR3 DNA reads TGTGCCACCAGTGTTGGAGGAGAGACCCAGTACTTC.

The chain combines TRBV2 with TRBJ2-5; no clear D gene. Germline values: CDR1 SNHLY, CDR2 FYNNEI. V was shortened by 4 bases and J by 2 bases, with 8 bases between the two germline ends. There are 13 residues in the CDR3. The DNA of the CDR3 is TGTGCCAGCAGTGGAACGGAGCAAGAGACCCAGTACTTC. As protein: CASSGTEQETQYF.

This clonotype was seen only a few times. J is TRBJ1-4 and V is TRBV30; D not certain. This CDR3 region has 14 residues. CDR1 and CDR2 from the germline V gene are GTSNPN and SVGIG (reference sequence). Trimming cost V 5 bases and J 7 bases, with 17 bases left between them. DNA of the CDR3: TGTGCCTGGGGCCCTGATCTACTGGCTGAAAAACTGTTTTTT. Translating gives CAWGPDLLAEKLFF.

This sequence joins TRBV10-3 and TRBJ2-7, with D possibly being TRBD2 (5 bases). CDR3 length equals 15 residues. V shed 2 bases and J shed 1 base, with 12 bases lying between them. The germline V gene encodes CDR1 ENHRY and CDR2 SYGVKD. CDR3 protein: CAISEKERTSYEQYF. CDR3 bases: TGTGCCATCAGTGAGAAAGAGCGGACTTCCTACGAGCAGTACTTC.

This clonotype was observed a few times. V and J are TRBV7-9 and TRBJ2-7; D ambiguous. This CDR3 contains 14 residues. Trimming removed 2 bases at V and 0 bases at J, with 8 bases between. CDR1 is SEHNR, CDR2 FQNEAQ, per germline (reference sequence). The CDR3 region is CASSLYQDSYEQYF. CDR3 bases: TGTGCCAGCAGCTTATACCAGGACTCCTACGAGCAGTACTTC.

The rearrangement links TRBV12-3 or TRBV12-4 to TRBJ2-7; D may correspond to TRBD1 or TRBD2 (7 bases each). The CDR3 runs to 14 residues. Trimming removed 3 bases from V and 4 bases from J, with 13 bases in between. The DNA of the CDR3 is TGTGCCAGCAGTTTTAACCAGGGGGGGTACGAGCAGTACTTC. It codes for CASSFNQGGYEQYF.

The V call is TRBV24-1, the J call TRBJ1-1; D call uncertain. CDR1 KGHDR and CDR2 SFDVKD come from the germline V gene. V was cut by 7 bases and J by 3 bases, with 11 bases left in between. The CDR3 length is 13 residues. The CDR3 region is CATSHGLDTEAFF. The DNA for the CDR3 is TGTGCCACCAGCCACGGGCTCGACACTGAAGCTTTCTTT.

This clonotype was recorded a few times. The CDR3 region is CASSLLTYNEQFF. CDR3 nucleotides: TGTGCCAGCAGCTTATTAACCTACAATGAGCAGTTCTTC. V and J are TRBV7-9 and TRBJ2-1, with D hard to call. This CDR3 is built from 13 residues. Looked up from germline, CDR1 is SEHNR and CDR2 is FQNEAQ (reference sequence). V lost 2 bases and J 2 bases, leaving 4 bases between the germline ends.

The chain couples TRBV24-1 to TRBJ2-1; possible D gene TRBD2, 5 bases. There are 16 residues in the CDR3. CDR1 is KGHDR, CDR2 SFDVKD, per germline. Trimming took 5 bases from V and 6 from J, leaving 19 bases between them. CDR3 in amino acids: CATSGVEVAWPNEQFF. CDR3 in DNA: TGTGCCACCAGTGGGGTGGAGGTGGCATGGCCCAATGAGCAGTTCTTC.

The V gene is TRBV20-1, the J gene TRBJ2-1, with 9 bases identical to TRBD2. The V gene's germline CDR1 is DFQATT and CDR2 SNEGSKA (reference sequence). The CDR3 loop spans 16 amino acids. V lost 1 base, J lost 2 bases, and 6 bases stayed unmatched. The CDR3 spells CSARGRAGGPYNEQFF. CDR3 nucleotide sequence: TGCAGTGCTAGAGGGAGAGCGGGAGGCCCCTACAATGAGCAGTTCTTC.

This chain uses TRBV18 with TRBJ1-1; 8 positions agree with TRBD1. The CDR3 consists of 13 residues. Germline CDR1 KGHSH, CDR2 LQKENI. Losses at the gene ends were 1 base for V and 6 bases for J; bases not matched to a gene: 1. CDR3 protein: CASSPRGQAEAFF. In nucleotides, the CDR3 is TGTGCCAGCTCACCACGGGGACAGGCTGAAGCTTTCTTT.

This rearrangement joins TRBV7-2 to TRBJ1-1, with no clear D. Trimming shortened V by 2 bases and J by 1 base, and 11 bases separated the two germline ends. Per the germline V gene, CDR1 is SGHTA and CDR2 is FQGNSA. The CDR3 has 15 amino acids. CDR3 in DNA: TGTGCCAGCAGCTTATCGAACACGCAGAACACTGAAGCTTTCTTT. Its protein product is CASSLSNTQNTEAFF.